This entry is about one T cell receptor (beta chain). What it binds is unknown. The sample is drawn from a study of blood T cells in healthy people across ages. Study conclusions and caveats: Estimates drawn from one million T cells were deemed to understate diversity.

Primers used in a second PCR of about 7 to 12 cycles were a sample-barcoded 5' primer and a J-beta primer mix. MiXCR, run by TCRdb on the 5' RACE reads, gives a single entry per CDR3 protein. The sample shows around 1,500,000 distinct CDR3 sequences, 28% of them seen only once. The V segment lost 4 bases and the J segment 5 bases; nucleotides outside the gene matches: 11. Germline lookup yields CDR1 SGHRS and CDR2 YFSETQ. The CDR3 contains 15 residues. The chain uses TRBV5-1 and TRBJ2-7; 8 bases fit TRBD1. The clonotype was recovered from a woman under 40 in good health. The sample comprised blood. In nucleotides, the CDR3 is TGCGCCAGCAGCGTCCCGACAGGGGCGGAGGACGAGCAGTACTTC. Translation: CASSVPTGAEDEQYF.